Below, 2 T cell receptor beta chains from the same sample are listed, as sequenced in a study of blood T cell repertoires in COVID-19. Profiled with immunoSEQ multiplex PCR; TCRdb holds only in-frame clones, not every one. The data hold about 190,000 clones, with approximately 92% observed a single time. Sequenced input: peripheral blood. These receptors came from a man aged 50 to 60 with acute or convalescent COVID-19.

The V gene is TRBV5-1, the J gene TRBJ1-2; D unresolved. V gave up 0 bases and J gave up 4 bases, with 10 bases separating them. This CDR3 region has 14 residues. Germline CDR1 reads SGHRS; CDR2 reads YFSETQ. The CDR3, as DNA: TGCGCCAGCAGCTTGGGGTCAGGCTCCTATGGCTACACCTTC. Its translation is CASSLGSGSYGYTF.

The chain's CDR3 is CASSTVPRSAQHF. The CDR3 region has the DNA TGTGCCAGTAGTACCGTACCCCGGTCGGCCCAGCATTTT. This chain links TRBV19 with TRBJ1-5; D remains ambiguous. This CDR3 has 13 residues. Deletions cut 4 bases from V and 11 bases from J, with 15 bases between. Germline-derived CDR1 and CDR2 are LNHDA and SQIVND (reference sequence).